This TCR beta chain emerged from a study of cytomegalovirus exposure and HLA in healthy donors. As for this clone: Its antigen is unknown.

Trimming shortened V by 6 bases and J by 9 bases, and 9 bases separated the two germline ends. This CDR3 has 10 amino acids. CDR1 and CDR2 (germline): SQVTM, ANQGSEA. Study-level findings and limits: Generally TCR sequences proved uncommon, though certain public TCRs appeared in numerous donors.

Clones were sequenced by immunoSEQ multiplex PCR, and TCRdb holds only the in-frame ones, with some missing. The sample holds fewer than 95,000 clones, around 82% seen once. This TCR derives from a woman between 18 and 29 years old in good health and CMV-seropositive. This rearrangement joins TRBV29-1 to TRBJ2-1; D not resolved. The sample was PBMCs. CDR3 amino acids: CSVWASEQFF. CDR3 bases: TGCAGCGTCTGGGCCAGTGAGCAGTTCTTC.